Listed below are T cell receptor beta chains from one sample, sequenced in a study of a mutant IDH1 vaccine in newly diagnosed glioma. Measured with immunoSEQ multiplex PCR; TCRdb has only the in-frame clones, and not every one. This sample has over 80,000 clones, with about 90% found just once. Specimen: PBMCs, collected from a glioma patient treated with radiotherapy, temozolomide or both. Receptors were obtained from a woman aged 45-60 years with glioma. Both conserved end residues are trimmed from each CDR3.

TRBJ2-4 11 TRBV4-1 ASSQGLSNIQY
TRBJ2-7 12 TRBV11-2 ASSLGTGGGEQY
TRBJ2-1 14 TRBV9 ASSVSNRTEANEQF
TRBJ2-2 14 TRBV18 ASSPGTGLNTGELF
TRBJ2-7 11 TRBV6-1 ASSQSRPYEQY
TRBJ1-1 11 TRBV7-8 ASNLQGATEAF
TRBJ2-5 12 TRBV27 ASSFGNIQETQY
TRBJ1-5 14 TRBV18 ASSPRGDSRNQPQH
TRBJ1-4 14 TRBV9 ASSVGRGATNEKLF
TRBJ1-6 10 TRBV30 AWSVKGSPLH
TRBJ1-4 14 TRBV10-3 ANRTKGGLTNEKLF
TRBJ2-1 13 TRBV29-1 SVVGWGQGNNEQF
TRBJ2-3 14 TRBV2 ASREMTGVRTDTQY
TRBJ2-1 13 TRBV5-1 ASSLFSTVYNEQF
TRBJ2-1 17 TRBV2 ASSEAIGLAGGSFGEQF
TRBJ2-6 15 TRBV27 ASGPPGRATGANVLT
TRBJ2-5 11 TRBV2 ASSEGQGQTQY
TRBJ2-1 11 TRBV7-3 ASSLGATSEQF
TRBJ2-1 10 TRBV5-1 ASRPNYNEQF
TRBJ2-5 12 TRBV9 ASSVGGGEGTQY
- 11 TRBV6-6 ASRAGTQGEQY
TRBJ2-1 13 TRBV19 ASSNLAGTYNEQF
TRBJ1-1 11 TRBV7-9 ASLIRGNTEAF
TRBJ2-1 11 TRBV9 ASSVRPYNEQF
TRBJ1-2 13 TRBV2 ASSLGSSLNYGYT
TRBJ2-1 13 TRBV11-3 ASSLFGQGGDEQF
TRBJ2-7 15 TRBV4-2 ASSPFSPGVRAYEQY
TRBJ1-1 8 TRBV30 AWSSGKAF
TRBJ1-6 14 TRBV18 ASSPGQGAQNSPLH
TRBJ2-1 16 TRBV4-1 ASSPILGASGSYNEQF
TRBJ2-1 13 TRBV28 ASSSVGSSHNEQF
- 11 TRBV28 ASSLGTPYEQY
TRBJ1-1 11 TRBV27 ASSPNTGGEAF
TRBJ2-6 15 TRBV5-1 ASSSVPGGAGANVLT
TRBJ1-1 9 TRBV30 AGWDAGKAF
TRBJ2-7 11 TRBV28 ASSTGQNYEQY
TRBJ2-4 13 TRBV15 ATSREGTGSNIQY
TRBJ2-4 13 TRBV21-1 ASSQIGRGGGIQY
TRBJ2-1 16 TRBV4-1 ASSQVPLTSGRQNEQF
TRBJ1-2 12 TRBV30 AWDRDRGLYGYT
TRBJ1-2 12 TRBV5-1 ASSFGGVGYGYT
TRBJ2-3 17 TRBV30 AWIKVLAGGNSSTDTQY
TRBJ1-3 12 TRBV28 ATSTTRTGNTIY
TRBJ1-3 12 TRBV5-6 ASKPGQGSPTIY